The present T cell receptor beta chain was sequenced within a study of shared clonotypes between healthy human individuals. The germline gives CDR1 SGHTA, CDR2 FQGNSA. Trimming removed 8 bases at V and 0 bases at J, with 15 bases between. There are 15 residues in the CDR3. This clone appeared a single time. Its matching antigen is unknown. Study-level points and caveats: Memory subsets generally showed smaller estimated richness than naive subsets did. Sampling included only blood; tissue repertoires likely differ.

Each replicate PCR on the sorted subsets used around 200 ng DNA (around 31,000 T cell genomes). Libraries were prepared by immunoSEQ multiplex PCR; TCRdb keeps only in-frame clonotypes and omits some of them. The sample records approximately 2,200,000 clones, just over 90% being singletons. CD45RO-negative CD8 cells positively selected for CCR7 made up the naive population, which excluded terminally differentiated effector memory CD45RA+ cells. The sequence was collected from a man between 18 and 29 years old in good health. Some clones in this sample may be carry-over from other donors' samples. J is TRBJ2-3 and V is TRBV7-2; D is unresolved. The sequenced sample was naive CD8+ T cells from PBMCs. CDR3 DNA: TGTGCCAGCGCGCTTATAAGTTATAGCACAGATACGCAGTATTTT. Encoded protein: CASALISYSTDTQYF.